This TCR beta chain came from a study of cytomegalovirus exposure and HLA in healthy donors. The table came from immunoSEQ multiplex PCR; TCRdb's copy has only in-frame clones and leaves some out. This sample carries over 80,000 clones, around 85% of them seen once, and the ten largest clones take 20% to 25%. CDR3 length: 16 amino acids. In germline, CDR1 is MNHEY, CDR2 SMNVEV (reference sequence). V shed 2 bases, J shed 5 bases, and the junction held 8 bases outside the gene matches. This rearrangement joins TRBV27 to TRBJ2-3; 9 bases are shared with TRBD1. The receptor comes from a man aged 18 to 35 in good health and CMV-seropositive. Sequencing was carried out using PBMCs. The DNA of the CDR3 is TGTGCCAGCAGTTTACAAGGGGACAGGGCCATAGATACGCAGTATTTT. It is translated as CASSLQGDRAIDTQYF.